One sample yielded the 26 T cell receptor beta chains listed below, sequenced in a study of blood T cell repertoires in COVID-19. The table came from immunoSEQ multiplex PCR; TCRdb's copy has only in-frame clones and leaves some out. Of 200,000 to 250,000 clones listed, about nine tenths are singletons. Sequenced material: PBMCs or T cells enriched from blood (not recorded which). Every receptor here comes from a man younger than 40 in a cohort exposed to, infected with or recovered from COVID-19 (not recorded which).

This clone appeared once. This chain uses TRBV7-9 with TRBJ1-2; 7 nucleotides match TRBD1. Per germline, CDR1 SEHNR and CDR2 FQNEAQ (reference sequence). The trim removed 8 bases at V and 4 bases at J, leaving 7 bases unmatched. CDR3 size: 13 residues. The CDR3 protein is CASLSGTAYGYTF. CDR3 nucleotides: TGTGCCAGCCTTTCGGGGACAGCCTATGGCTACACCTTC. Full variable domain (outside the CDR3, taken from reference TRBV7-9 and TRBJ1-2): DTGVSQNPRHKITKRGQNVTFRCDPISEHNRLYWYRQTLGQGPEFLTYFQNEAQLEKSRLLSDRFSAERPKGSFSTLEIQRTEQGDSAMYLCASLSGTAYGYTFGSGTRLTVV.

The rearrangement links TRBV28 to TRBJ1-4; D not resolved. This CDR3 has 14 amino acids. CDR1 is MDHEN, CDR2 SYDVKM, per germline. V was cut by 6 bases and J by 4 bases, with 12 bases left in between. The DNA for the CDR3 is TGTGCCAGCAGATCAGGTGGAAGTAATGAAAAACTGTTTTTT. Amino acids: CASRSGGSNEKLFF.

This clone was observed a handful of times. The chain recombines TRBV6-2 or TRBV6-3 with TRBJ2-5; 13 nucleotides line up with TRBD2. The junction had 9 bases not matched to a gene; V was cut back by 3 bases and J by 11 bases. CDR1 and CDR2 (germline): MNHEY, SVGEGT. CDR3 length equals 15 residues. The CDR3, as DNA: TGTGCCAGCAGTTATACCGGGACTAGCGGGGATGGACAGTACTTC. As protein: CASSYTGTSGDGQYF.

This clone appeared a few times. The J gene is TRBJ1-1, the V gene TRBV28; D may be TRBD1 (6 bases). The CDR3 spans 15 residues. Germline V gives CDR1 MDHEN, CDR2 SYDVKM. V lost 1 base and J lost 4, with 13 bases in between. The CDR3 loop reads CASSLLGGQGTEAFF. In nucleotides, the CDR3 is TGTGCCAGCAGTTTATTGGGGGGGCAGGGCACTGAAGCTTTCTTT.

The V gene is TRBV5-4, the J gene TRBJ2-3; a weak D match, TRBD2 (5 bases). V lost 1 base and J 4 bases, leaving 13 bases between the germline ends. This CDR3 is 15 amino acids long. Germline V gene sequence: CDR1 SGHNT, CDR2 YYREEE (reference sequence). CDR3 loop: CASSLPGMSADTQYF. The CDR3 nucleotides read TGTGCCAGCAGCTTGCCCGGGATGTCGGCAGATACGCAGTATTTT.

The chain recombines TRBV5-1 with TRBJ2-3, with TRBD2 identical over 7 bases. V shed 7 bases and J 2 bases; nucleotides not matched to a gene: 4. This CDR3 spans 13 amino acids. The germline gives CDR1 SGHRS, CDR2 YFSETQ. CDR3 region: CASRKRDTDTQYF. As DNA, the CDR3 is TGCGCCAGCCGCAAGCGGGACACAGATACGCAGTATTTT.

This chain uses TRBV27 with TRBJ2-5, with 9 bases identical to TRBD1. The CDR3 consists of 17 residues. Germline CDR1 is MNHEY and CDR2 is SMNVEV (reference sequence). V was pared by 4 bases and J by 5 bases, with 14 bases of the junction left unmatched. In DNA, the CDR3 is TGTGCCAGCAGTTCCCCGAGACGGACAGGGGTGGCGGAGACCCAGTACTTC. Translated, it gives CASSSPRRTGVAETQYF.

In its sample, this clone was seen once. The chain uses TRBV9 and TRBJ2-7; 12 positions agree with TRBD2. J was trimmed by 0 bases and V by 4 bases; bases with no gene match: 8. The CDR3 loop spans 17 amino acids. CDR1 and CDR2 (germline): SGDLS, YYNGEE. CDR3 region: CASSIGTSGFSSYEQYF. In nucleotides, the CDR3 is TGTGCCAGCAGCATCGGGACTAGCGGGTTTAGCTCCTACGAGCAGTACTTC. Using reference TRBV9 and TRBJ2-7 for the parts outside the CDR3, the full variable domain is DSGVTQTPKHLITATGQRVTLRCSPRSGDLSVYWYQQSLDQGLQFLIQYYNGEERAKGNILERFSAQQFPDLHSELNLSSLELGDSALYFCASSIGTSGFSSYEQYFGPGTRLTVT.

The chain employs TRBV24-1 and TRBJ2-3; 13 bases are shared with TRBD2. The CDR3 extends over 18 amino acids. The germline V gene has CDR1 KGHDR and CDR2 SFDVKD. Trimming removed 3 bases from V and 2 bases from J; junction bases left unmatched: 7. The CDR3 DNA reads TGTGCCACCAGTGATGCCGGACTAGCGGGAGATTCCACAGATACGCAGTATTTT. Protein sequence: CATSDAGLAGDSTDTQYF.

The chain recombines TRBV5-8 with TRBJ1-6, with D maybe TRBD1 (6 bases). The V end was cut by 7 bases, the J end by 7 bases, with 21 bases between. Per the germline V gene, CDR1 is SGHTS and CDR2 is YDEGEE. The CDR3 sequence is 16 residues long. The CDR3 DNA is TGTGCCAGCTCCCGAGGGGGAAGGGGTTTCAATTCACCCCTCCACTTT. Protein product: CASSRGGRGFNSPLHF.

The chain links TRBV5-4 to TRBJ2-6, with D uncertain. The CDR3 has 15 residues. CDR1 and CDR2 (germline): SGHNT, YYREEE (reference sequence). Trimming stripped 1 base from V and 2 bases from J, with 7 bases between. The CDR3 nucleotides are TGTGCCAGCAGCTTGCTATCTACTGGGGCCAACGTCCTGACTTTC. It yields the protein CASSLLSTGANVLTF.

V gene TRBV28 combines with J gene TRBJ2-2; 15 bases match TRBD2. With V trimmed by 7 bases and J by 5 bases, 14 bases remained unmatched. The germline gives CDR1 MDHEN, CDR2 SYDVKM. The CDR3 spans 19 residues. In DNA, the CDR3 is TGTGCCAGCACCCAACGGGGGACTAGCGGGAGGACCCGAACCGGGGAGCTGTTTTTT. It encodes CASTQRGTSGRTRTGELFF.

The genes are TRBV5-4 and TRBJ1-3, with D possibly TRBD1 on 5 matching bases. The CDR3 consists of 15 residues. Germline assignment: CDR1 SGHNT and CDR2 YYREEE (reference sequence). V was clipped by 1 base and J by 0 bases, with 8 bases between them. This CDR3 is CASSLRGSSGNTIYF. In DNA, the CDR3 is TGTGCCAGCAGCTTGCGGGGGTCCTCTGGAAACACCATATATTTT. Based on the CDR3 plus reference TRBV5-4 and TRBJ1-3, the full variable domain is ETGVTQSPTHLIKTRGQQVTLRCSSQSGHNTVSWYQQALGQGPQFIFQYYREEENGRGNFPPRFSGLQFPNYSSELNVNALELDDSALYLCASSLRGSSGNTIYFGEGSWLTVV.

The chain employs TRBV9 and TRBJ2-2, with D possibly TRBD1 on 5 matching bases. Germline CDR1 and CDR2: SGDLS and YYNGEE. The ends were cut back, 4 bases at V and 7 bases at J, with 11 bases in the middle. CDR3 size: 13 residues. The CDR3 DNA sequence: TGTGCCAGCAGCTCGCAGGGTATCGGGGAGCTGTTTTTT. Its protein is CASSSQGIGELFF.

The V call is TRBV13, the J call TRBJ2-7; D is possibly TRBD2 (5 bases). V was cut by 5 bases and J by 3 bases, with 14 bases left in between. Germline V gene data show CDR1 as PRHDT and CDR2 as FYEKMQ (reference sequence). This CDR3 comprises 14 residues. CDR3 bases: TGTGCCAGCAGCCCCCGTTCTAGCATCTACGAGCAGTACTTC. Translating it yields CASSPRSSIYEQYF.

This clone was seen just once. This rearrangement joins TRBV3-1 (or the pseudogene TRBV3-2) to TRBJ1-2; no reliable D call. Trimming shortened V by 1 base and J by 7 bases, and 10 bases separated the two germline ends. Germline V gene lookup returns CDR1 LGHDT and CDR2 YNNKEL (reference sequence). CDR3 length: 13 residues. CDR3 DNA sequence: TGTGCCAGCAGCCAAGGGCTGAGAGGTGGCTACACCTTC. Translation gives CASSQGLRGGYTF.

This chain joins TRBV9 and TRBJ2-3; TRBD2 agrees at 9 bases. The CDR3 consists of 15 residues. Germline-derived CDR1 and CDR2 are SGDLS and YYNGEE. V dropped 6 bases and J dropped 4; count of bases not matched to a gene: 9. Written as DNA, the CDR3 is TGTGCCAGCACCCCGGGACTAGCTCTCTCAGATACGCAGTATTTT. Protein sequence: CASTPGLALSDTQYF.

The V and J genes are TRBV4-2 and TRBJ2-2; weak D call: TRBD2 (5 bases). CDR1 and CDR2 (germline): LGHNA, YNFKEQ. Deletions cut 0 bases from V and 7 bases from J, with 15 bases between. CDR3 size: 16 residues. Written as DNA, the CDR3 is TGTGCCAGCAGCCAAGATGAGGGAAAATGGAACGGGGAGCTGTTTTTT. Encoded protein: CASSQDEGKWNGELFF.

The chain uses TRBV29-1 and TRBJ2-2, with 9 bases lining up with TRBD1. Germline CDR1 and CDR2: SQVTM and ANQGSEA. With V trimmed by 4 bases and J by 1 base, 4 bases remained unmatched. There are 15 residues in the CDR3. This chain's CDR3 is CSVGKGQGNTGELFF. Written as DNA, the CDR3 is TGCAGCGTTGGGAAGGGACAGGGGAACACCGGGGAGCTGTTTTTT.

The rearrangement joins TRBV18 to TRBJ1-4; D remains unclear. Germline-derived CDR1 and CDR2 are KGHSH and LQKENI. Trimming removed 6 bases from V and 7 bases from J, with 9 bases in between. CDR3 length equals 12 residues. CDR3 sequence: CASSPSGEKLFF. DNA for the CDR3: TGTGCCAGCTCCCCAAGCGGTGAAAAACTGTTTTTT.

V is TRBV7-2 and J is TRBJ2-2, with 7 nucleotides matching TRBD2. The CDR3 spans 16 residues. V lost 8 bases to trimming and J lost 1 base; unmatched junction nucleotides: 10. Germline V gene sequence: CDR1 SGHTA, CDR2 FQGNSA. The CDR3 loop is CASLPGGTLNTGELFF. The CDR3 DNA reads TGTGCCAGCCTTCCCGGGGGGACCTTGAACACCGGGGAGCTGTTTTTT.

The V call is TRBV18, the J call TRBJ2-7, with D possibly matching TRBD2 (6 bases). The germline V and J ends were trimmed by 4 bases and 0 bases, with 10 bases remaining between them. Looked up from germline, CDR1 is KGHSH and CDR2 is LQKENI. The CDR3 is 14 amino acids. The CDR3 spells CASSRDSSSYEQYF. The CDR3, as DNA: TGTGCCAGCTCACGGGACTCGAGCTCCTACGAGCAGTACTTC.

The J gene is TRBJ2-3, the V gene TRBV5-4; 12 bases match TRBD1. The CDR3 is 13 amino acids. Germline CDR1 and CDR2: SGHNT and YYREEE (reference sequence). J lost 5 bases, V lost 8 bases, and 3 bases had no gene match. CDR3 DNA: TGTGCCAGGGGGACAGGGGGCAAAGATACGCAGTATTTT. This gives the protein CARGTGGKDTQYF.

This chain joins TRBV2 and TRBJ1-1; possibly TRBD1 for D (6 bases). Germline CDR1 is SNHLY and CDR2 is FYNNEI. V was cut by 6 bases and J by 4 bases, with 9 bases left in between. This CDR3 has 12 amino acids. The CDR3 bases are TGTGCCAGCAGGAACAGGGCCACTGAAGCTTTCTTT. It yields the protein CASRNRATEAFF. Based on the CDR3 plus reference TRBV2 and TRBJ1-1, the full variable domain is EPEVTQTPSHQVTQMGQEVILRCVPISNHLYFYWYRQILGQKVEFLVSFYNNEISEKSEIFDDQFSVERPDGSNFTLKIRSTKLEDSAMYFCASRNRATEAFFGQGTRLTVV.

The chain couples TRBV6-2 or TRBV6-3 to TRBJ2-7; D is unclear. The germline CDR1 and CDR2 sequences are MNHEY and SVGEGT. The CDR3 covers 12 residues. V was shortened by 2 bases and J by 6 bases, with 8 bases between the two germline ends. The CDR3 reads CASSYAVREQYF. The CDR3 coding sequence is TGTGCCAGCAGTTACGCCGTGCGCGAGCAGTACTTC.

The rearrangement uses TRBV28 and TRBJ2-6; D gene ambiguous. V gave up 6 bases and J gave up 4 bases, with 7 bases separating them. This CDR3 has 13 amino acids. Germline V gene data show CDR1 as MDHEN and CDR2 as SYDVKM. The CDR3 reads CASSPSGANVLTF. DNA for the CDR3: TGTGCCAGCAGCCCCTCCGGGGCCAACGTCCTGACTTTC.